The rows below give T cell receptor beta chains drawn from one sample of a study of cytomegalovirus exposure and HLA in healthy donors. Sequencing used immunoSEQ multiplex PCR; TCRdb keeps in-frame clones, though not all of them. This sample has 200,000 to 250,000 clones, with roughly 84% found just once. The sample taken for sequencing was PBMCs. These receptors were obtained from a woman between 25 and 40 years old in good health and CMV-seropositive. The CDR3 runs from the conserved cysteine through the conserved F or W. D genes are given only for firm matches. Size is stated for part of the rows, as once, few or many counts, or as a class when the clone is expanded.

clone_size: -
d_call: -
v_call: TRBV5-1
j_call: TRBJ2-7
cdr3_aa: CASSLFESSYEQYF
cdr3_nt: TGCGCCAGCAGCTTGTTCGAGAGCTCCTACGAGCAGTACTTC

clone_size: -
d_call: -
v_call: TRBV27
j_call: TRBJ1-2
cdr3_aa: CASSLSIARVANYGYTF
cdr3_nt: TGTGCCAGCAGTTTATCTATCGCCCGGGTAGCTAACTATGGCTACACCTTC

clone_size: -
d_call: TRBD1
v_call: TRBV2
j_call: TRBJ2-7
cdr3_aa: CASSEFWGQGYEQYF
cdr3_nt: TGTGCCAGCAGTGAATTCTGGGGACAGGGGTACGAGCAGTACTTC

clone_size: -
d_call: -
v_call: TRBV9
j_call: TRBJ1-2
cdr3_aa: CASSDFGYGYTF
cdr3_nt: TGTGCCAGCAGCGATTTTGGGTATGGCTACACCTTC

clone_size: -
d_call: TRBD2
v_call: TRBV5-1
j_call: TRBJ2-2
cdr3_aa: CASTGWISGRAPTGELFF
cdr3_nt: TGCGCCAGCACCGGATGGATTAGCGGGAGGGCCCCCACCGGGGAGCTGTTTTTT

clone_size: -
d_call: TRBD2
v_call: TRBV15
j_call: TRBJ2-7
cdr3_aa: CATSREVRGRAGSEQYF
cdr3_nt: TGTGCCACCAGCAGAGAAGTTCGCGGGAGGGCCGGGTCCGAGCAGTACTTC

clone_size: -
d_call: -
v_call: TRBV30
j_call: TRBJ1-2
cdr3_aa: CAWSRGSRMDGYTF
cdr3_nt: TGTGCCTGGAGTCGGGGGTCGAGGATGGACGGCTACACCTTC

clone_size: once
d_call: TRBD1
v_call: TRBV7-8
j_call: TRBJ1-1
cdr3_aa: CASSERQGPWNTEAFF
cdr3_nt: TGTGCCAGCAGCGAACGACAGGGACCATGGAACACTGAAGCTTTCTTT

clone_size: -
d_call: TRBD1
v_call: TRBV7-9
j_call: TRBJ1-4
cdr3_aa: CASSLAQGAGEKLFF
cdr3_nt: TGTGCCAGCAGCTTAGCGCAGGGGGCTGGTGAAAAACTGTTTTTT

clone_size: -
d_call: TRBD2
v_call: TRBV18
j_call: TRBJ2-3
cdr3_aa: CASSPISGTGTDTQYF
cdr3_nt: TGTGCCAGCTCACCTATAAGCGGGACTGGCACAGATACGCAGTATTTT

clone_size: -
d_call: TRBD1
v_call: TRBV27
j_call: TRBJ1-4
cdr3_aa: CASKTGNNEKLFF
cdr3_nt: TGTGCCAGCAAGACAGGGAACAATGAAAAACTGTTTTTT

clone_size: -
d_call: -
v_call: TRBV6-1
j_call: TRBJ1-2
cdr3_aa: CASRPQVHGYTF
cdr3_nt: TGTGCCAGCAGACCACAGGTACATGGCTACACCTTC

clone_size: -
d_call: TRBD2
v_call: TRBV5-4
j_call: TRBJ2-1
cdr3_aa: CASSFRDYHNEQFF
cdr3_nt: TGTGCCAGCAGCTTCCGGGACTACCACAATGAGCAGTTCTTC

clone_size: -
d_call: TRBD2
v_call: TRBV4-3
j_call: TRBJ2-2
cdr3_aa: CASSQDSFLAGAGELFF
cdr3_nt: TGCGCCAGCAGCCAAGACAGTTTCCTAGCGGGAGCCGGGGAGCTGTTTTTT

clone_size: few
d_call: -
v_call: TRBV11-2
j_call: TRBJ2-7
cdr3_aa: CASRAPGRITYEQYF
cdr3_nt: TGTGCCAGCAGGGCTCCGGGACGGATAACCTACGAGCAGTACTTC

clone_size: -
d_call: -
v_call: TRBV5-1
j_call: TRBJ2-7
cdr3_aa: CASSLASLAYEQYF
cdr3_nt: TGCGCCAGCAGCTTGGCCTCACTTGCCTACGAGCAGTACTTC

clone_size: -
d_call: -
v_call: TRBV5-1
j_call: TRBJ2-7
cdr3_aa: CASSLAPGQDLSYEQYF
cdr3_nt: TGCGCCAGCAGCTTGGCCCCCGGACAAGACCTCTCCTACGAGCAGTACTTC

clone_size: -
d_call: -
v_call: TRBV9
j_call: TRBJ2-4
cdr3_aa: CASSPPGAQNIQYF
cdr3_nt: TGTGCCAGCAGCCCGCCAGGGGCCCAAAACATTCAGTACTTC

clone_size: -
d_call: -
v_call: TRBV30
j_call: TRBJ1-3
cdr3_aa: CAWRLEGSGSGNTIYF
cdr3_nt: TGTGCCTGGAGACTAGAAGGGAGCGGGTCCGGAAACACCATATATTTT

clone_size: -
d_call: TRBD1
v_call: TRBV28
j_call: TRBJ2-6
cdr3_aa: CASTTSVLTGGSGANVLTF
cdr3_nt: TGTGCCAGCACTACCTCCGTGTTGACAGGGGGTTCTGGGGCCAACGTCCTGACTTTC

clone_size: -
d_call: -
v_call: TRBV2
j_call: TRBJ1-2
cdr3_aa: CASSSEDYGYTF
cdr3_nt: TGTGCCAGCAGTTCAGAGGACTATGGCTACACCTTC

clone_size: -
d_call: -
v_call: TRBV30
j_call: TRBJ1-5
cdr3_aa: CAWSGSRYSNQPQHF
cdr3_nt: TGTGCCTGGAGTGGGTCTAGATATAGCAATCAGCCCCAGCATTTT

clone_size: -
d_call: TRBD1
v_call: TRBV30
j_call: TRBJ1-2
cdr3_aa: CAWREDRGQNYGYTF
cdr3_nt: TGTGCCTGGAGAGAAGACAGGGGGCAGAACTATGGCTACACCTTC

clone_size: -
d_call: -
v_call: TRBV5-1
j_call: TRBJ2-3
cdr3_aa: CASSLGVARTDTQYF
cdr3_nt: TGCGCCAGCAGCTTGGGGGTGGCTCGCACAGATACGCAGTATTTT

clone_size: -
d_call: -
v_call: TRBV19
j_call: TRBJ1-2
cdr3_aa: CASSSAPSTNYGYTF
cdr3_nt: TGTGCCAGTAGTTCGGCACCCAGTACTAACTATGGCTACACCTTC

clone_size: -
d_call: -
v_call: TRBV30
j_call: TRBJ1-3
cdr3_aa: CAWSVRGLSGNTIYF
cdr3_nt: TGTGCCTGGAGTGTACGCGGGCTCTCTGGAAACACCATATATTTT

clone_size: -
d_call: TRBD2
v_call: TRBV27
j_call: TRBJ2-3
cdr3_aa: CASSPLTSGGSTDTQYF
cdr3_nt: TGTGCCAGCAGTCCGTTGACTAGCGGGGGAAGCACAGATACGCAGTATTTT

clone_size: once
d_call: -
v_call: TRBV4-1
j_call: TRBJ2-1
cdr3_aa: CASSQAGGDRNFF
cdr3_nt: TGCGCCAGCAGCCAAGCCGGCGGGGACAGAAATTTCTTC

clone_size: -
d_call: -
v_call: TRBV5-4
j_call: TRBJ1-1
cdr3_aa: CASSLAFRENTEAFF
cdr3_nt: TGTGCCAGCAGCTTGGCCTTTAGGGAGAACACTGAAGCTTTCTTT

clone_size: -
d_call: TRBD2
v_call: TRBV7-9
j_call: TRBJ2-7
cdr3_aa: CASSGRGYEQYF
cdr3_nt: TGTGCCAGCAGCGGGAGGGGCTACGAGCAGTACTTC

clone_size: -
d_call: -
v_call: TRBV7-9
j_call: TRBJ1-5
cdr3_aa: CASSSPGTPSNQPQHF
cdr3_nt: TGTGCCAGCAGTTCTCCCGGGACACCCTCTAATCAGCCCCAGCATTTT

clone_size: -
d_call: -
v_call: TRBV4-2
j_call: TRBJ1-4
cdr3_aa: CASSQVGAGATNEKLFF
cdr3_nt: TGTGCCAGCAGCCAAGTGGGAGCAGGGGCAACTAATGAAAAACTGTTTTTT

clone_size: -
d_call: -
v_call: TRBV6-5
j_call: TRBJ2-7
cdr3_aa: CASRWGTDSYEQYF
cdr3_nt: TGTGCCAGCAGATGGGGGACTGACTCCTACGAGCAGTACTTC

clone_size: -
d_call: TRBD1
v_call: TRBV30
j_call: TRBJ2-7
cdr3_aa: CAWSQPDRVNEQYF
cdr3_nt: TGTGCCTGGAGTCAGCCCGACAGGGTAAACGAGCAGTACTTC

clone_size: -
d_call: -
v_call: TRBV5-1
j_call: TRBJ2-1
cdr3_aa: CASSLAARDYNEQFF
cdr3_nt: TGCGCCAGCAGCTTGGCCGCGCGGGATTACAATGAGCAGTTCTTC

clone_size: few
d_call: -
v_call: TRBV30
j_call: TRBJ1-5
cdr3_aa: CAWAGVNNQPQHF
cdr3_nt: TGTGCCTGGGCGGGAGTGAACAATCAGCCCCAGCATTTT